Listed below are T cell receptor beta chains from one sample, sequenced in a study of PD-L1 blockade in urothelial cancer. Produced via immunoSEQ multiplex PCR; TCRdb's table is partial and in-frame only. The table includes 30,000 to 45,000 clones, approximately 84% detected once. Sequenced here: PBMCs, sampled around atezolizumab (anti-PD-L1) treatment. Every receptor here comes from a man aged 40-50 years with urothelial cancer. The CDR3 runs from the conserved cysteine through the conserved F or W. A D gene is named only where the DNA matches it firmly. The listing skips clone size in some rows; elsewhere it reads once, few, many or a size class.

TGTGCCATCATGCCTACCCGGGAGGGATCTGGCTACACCTTC CAIMPTREGSGYTF TRBJ1-2 - few TRBV10-3
TGTGCCAGCAGCCTCGGGAGACCCTCCTACGAGCAGTACTTC CASSLGRPSYEQYF TRBJ2-7 - - TRBV2
TGTGCCAGCAGCGTAGCTCCAGCGGGCTACGAGCAGTACTTC CASSVAPAGYEQYF TRBJ2-7 - - TRBV9
TGTGCCAGCAGTTTAGGAGGGACCTACGAGCAGTACTTC CASSLGGTYEQYF TRBJ2-7 - - TRBV28
TGTGCCAGTAGTATCGAGGTGCGGACATCAGATACGCAGTATTTT CASSIEVRTSDTQYF TRBJ2-3 - - TRBV19
TGTGCCAGCAGCTTAAGGGGTGAGAGGCCGCGAAACACCATATATTTT CASSLRGERPRNTIYF TRBJ1-3 - - TRBV5-4
TGCGCCAGCAGCCAAGGGCTAGCTGAGACCCAGTACTTC CASSQGLAETQYF TRBJ2-5 - - TRBV4-1
TGTGCCAGCGGACGCACAGGGGGCGCAGTCTACGAGCAGTACTTC CASGRTGGAVYEQYF TRBJ2-7 TRBD1 - TRBV2
TGTGCCAGCAGTGAAATCAGGGATGAGGCGGAGACCCAGTACTTC CASSEIRDEAETQYF TRBJ2-5 - - TRBV25-1
TGTGCCATCGGACGACCGGGAAATGAGCAGTTCTTC CAIGRPGNEQFF TRBJ2-1 - - TRBV10-3
TGTGCCAGCAGCTTAGTAGGCGGAACTGAAGCTTTCTTT CASSLVGGTEAFF TRBJ1-1 - - TRBV13
TGTGCCAGTAGCAAACGGGACTATTCCTACGAGCAGTACTTC CASSKRDYSYEQYF TRBJ2-7 TRBD2 - TRBV28
TGTGCCTGGAGTGCCCTAAGGCTAGCGGGAGGACGGATCGATGAGCAGTTCTTC CAWSALRLAGGRIDEQFF TRBJ2-1 TRBD2 - TRBV30
TGTGCCTGGAGTGTATTAGCGGGACCAGATACGCAGTATTTT CAWSVLAGPDTQYF TRBJ2-3 TRBD2 - TRBV30
TGCGCCAGCAGCTTGGAGGCCAGGTTCTATGGCTACACCTTC CASSLEARFYGYTF TRBJ1-2 - - TRBV5-1
TGTGCCAGCTCATCGGGACAGGATGGCTACACCTTC CASSSGQDGYTF TRBJ1-2 TRBD1 - TRBV18
TGTGCCAGTAGTTCCCAACAGGGATCTCAGCCCCAGCATTTT CASSSQQGSQPQHF TRBJ1-5 - - TRBV19
TGTGCCAGCAGCCAGCTACAGGGGAGAGACGAAAAACTGTTTTTT CASSQLQGRDEKLFF TRBJ1-4 TRBD1 - TRBV16
TGTGCCAGCAGCCCCCTGCTCAGGGTGGACACTGAAGCTTTCTTT CASSPLLRVDTEAFF TRBJ1-1 - few TRBV7-2
TGTGCCAGCAGCCCTGCCGCGGGTAGACAGGGCACAGATACGCAGTATTTT CASSPAAGRQGTDTQYF TRBJ2-3 - - TRBV5-4
TGTGCCTGGAGTACCCCGGGACAGATCTATGGCTACACCTTC CAWSTPGQIYGYTF TRBJ1-2 TRBD1 - TRBV30
TGTGCCAGCAGCTTAGCACTACGGACGGGGGAAGGCTACACCTTC CASSLALRTGEGYTF TRBJ1-2 - once TRBV11-1
TGTGCCAGCAGCCCCAGGGGGCCCCCAGCCTACGAGCAGTACTTC CASSPRGPPAYEQYF TRBJ2-7 TRBD1 - TRBV2
TGTGCCAGCAGTTACGTCGGGATTGGCACCGGGGAGCTGTTTTTT CASSYVGIGTGELFF TRBJ2-2 - - TRBV6-6
TGTGCCAGCAGTTTTCCGGGAGGCGTCTCCTACAATGAGCAGTTCTTC CASSFPGGVSYNEQFF TRBJ2-1 TRBD2 - TRBV5-8
TGTGCCAGCAGTCTTGACAGGGAAGGTCAGCCCCAGCATTTT CASSLDREGQPQHF TRBJ1-5 TRBD1 - TRBV28
TGTGCCAGCAGCTTCGCACTAAGCAGCGCCGGGGAGCTGTTTTTT CASSFALSSAGELFF TRBJ2-2 - - TRBV7-9
TGTGCCAGCAGCCAAGAAGTCAGTGCTGGGGGCAGGGTTAGCTCTGGAAACACCATATATTTT CASSQEVSAGGRVSSGNTIYF TRBJ1-3 - few TRBV4-2
TGTGCCAGCAGCTTAGGCCCGGGACTAGCGGGGGGAGCTAGGGCGCAGTATTTT CASSLGPGLAGGARAQYF TRBJ2-3 TRBD2 - TRBV7-9
TGTGCCAGTAGTAGCCTGACAGGAGCCTATGGCTACACCTTC CASSSLTGAYGYTF TRBJ1-2 - - TRBV19
TGTGCCAGCAGCCAAGTTTCGGGACTAGCGGGAGATCACAATGAGCAGTTCTTC CASSQVSGLAGDHNEQFF TRBJ2-1 TRBD2 - TRBV14
TGTGCCAGTAGTATCGTTGGGGCCAACGTCCTGACTTTC CASSIVGANVLTF TRBJ2-6 - - TRBV19